This T cell receptor (beta chain) was documented in a study of blood T cell repertoires in COVID-19. Study-wide background: The United States, Italy and Spain provided the acute and convalescent COVID-19 samples. PBMCs, B-cell-depleted T cells, or T cells were the source of the cDNA or gDNA that made up the material.

Enrollment of patients from Seattle took place during active infection, with longitudinal follow-up. Trimming took off 0 bases at V and 5 bases at J, with 5 bases between the two ends. CDR3 length equals 12 residues. The germline V gene has CDR1 SGHTS and CDR2 YDEGEE. In the authors' workflow: Amplified reference gene primers provided the basis for estimating nucleated cell counts. Some clones are missing from TCRdb's copy, which holds only in-frame ones; the method was immunoSEQ multiplex PCR. From that table come the V and J calls and clone size; the DNA was used to work out D and trimming. The data show some 240,000 clones, roughly four fifths seen once. There are a few counts of this clone.

The clonotype comes from an older woman with COVID-19, enrolled during active disease. Sequencing input: peripheral blood. This rearrangement joins TRBV5-8 to TRBJ1-2; no clear D. The CDR3 sequence is CASSLAGYGYTF. CDR3 DNA sequence: TGTGCCAGCAGCTTGGCAGGATATGGCTACACCTTC.